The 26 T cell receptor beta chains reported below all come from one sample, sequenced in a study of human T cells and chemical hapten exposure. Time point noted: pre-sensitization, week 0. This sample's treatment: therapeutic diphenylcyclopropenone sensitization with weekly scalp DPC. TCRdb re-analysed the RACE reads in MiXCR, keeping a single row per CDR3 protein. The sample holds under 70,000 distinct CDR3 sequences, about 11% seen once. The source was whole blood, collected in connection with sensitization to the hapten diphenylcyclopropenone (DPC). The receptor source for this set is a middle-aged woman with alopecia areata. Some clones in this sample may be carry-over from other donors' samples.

DNA of the CDR3: TGTGCCAGCAGCGTTACGACAGGGCTCTCTGGAAACACCATATATTTT. Its protein is CASSVTTGLSGNTIYF. The J gene is TRBJ1-3, the V gene TRBV9; 7 bases map to TRBD1. Germline loops: CDR1 SGDLS, CDR2 YYNGEE. J lost 0 bases, V lost 2 bases, and 5 bases had no gene match. The CDR3 length is 16 residues.

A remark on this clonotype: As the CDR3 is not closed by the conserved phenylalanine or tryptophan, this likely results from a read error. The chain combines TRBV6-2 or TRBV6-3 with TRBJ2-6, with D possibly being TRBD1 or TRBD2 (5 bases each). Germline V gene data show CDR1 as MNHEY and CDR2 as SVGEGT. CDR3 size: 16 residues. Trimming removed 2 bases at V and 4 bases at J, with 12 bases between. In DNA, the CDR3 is TGTGCCAGCAGTTACCACGGGACCGCCGGGGCCAACGTCCTGACTTTA. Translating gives CASSYHGTAGANVLTL.

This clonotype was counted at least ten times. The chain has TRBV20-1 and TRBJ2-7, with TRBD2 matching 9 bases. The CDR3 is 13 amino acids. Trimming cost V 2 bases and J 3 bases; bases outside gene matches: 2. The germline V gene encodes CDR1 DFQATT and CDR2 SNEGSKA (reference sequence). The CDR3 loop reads CSARSSGSYEQYF. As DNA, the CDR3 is TGCAGTGCTAGAAGTAGCGGGAGCTACGAGCAGTACTTC.

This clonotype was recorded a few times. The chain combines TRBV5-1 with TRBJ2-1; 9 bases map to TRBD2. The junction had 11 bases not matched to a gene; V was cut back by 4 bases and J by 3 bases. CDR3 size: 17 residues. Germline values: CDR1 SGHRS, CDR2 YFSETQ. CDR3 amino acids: CASSRTLAGTLYNEQFF. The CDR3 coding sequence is TGCGCCAGCAGCCGAACCCTAGCGGGGACTCTCTACAATGAGCAGTTCTTC.

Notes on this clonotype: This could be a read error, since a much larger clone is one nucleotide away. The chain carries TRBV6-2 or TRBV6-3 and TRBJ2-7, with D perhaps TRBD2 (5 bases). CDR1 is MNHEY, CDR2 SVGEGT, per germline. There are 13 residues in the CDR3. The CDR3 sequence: CASSYEGHYEQNF. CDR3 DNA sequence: TGTGCCAGCAGTTACGAGGGCCACTACGAGCAGAACTTC.

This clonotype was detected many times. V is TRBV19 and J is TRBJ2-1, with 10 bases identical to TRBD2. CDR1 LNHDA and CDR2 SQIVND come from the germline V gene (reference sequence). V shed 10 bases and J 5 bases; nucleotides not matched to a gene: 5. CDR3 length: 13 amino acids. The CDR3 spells CATTLAGDNEQFF. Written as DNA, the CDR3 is TGTGCCACCACTCTAGCGGGGGACAATGAGCAGTTCTTC.

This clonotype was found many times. The CDR3 DNA sequence: TGTGCCAGCAGCCGGACAGGGAAGACCCAGTACTTC. It translates to CASSRTGKTQYF. This rearrangement joins TRBV27 to TRBJ2-5; 8 nucleotides line up with TRBD1. Trimming removed 6 bases from V and 6 bases from J; junction bases left unmatched: 3. The CDR3 has 12 amino acids. The germline CDR1 and CDR2 sequences are MNHEY and SMNVEV (reference sequence).

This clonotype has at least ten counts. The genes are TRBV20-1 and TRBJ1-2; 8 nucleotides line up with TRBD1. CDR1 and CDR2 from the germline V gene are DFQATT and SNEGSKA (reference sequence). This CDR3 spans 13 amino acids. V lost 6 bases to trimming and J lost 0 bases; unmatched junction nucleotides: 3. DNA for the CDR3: TGCAGTGCCCGACAGGGGTCTAACTATGGCTACACCTTC. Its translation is CSARQGSNYGYTF.

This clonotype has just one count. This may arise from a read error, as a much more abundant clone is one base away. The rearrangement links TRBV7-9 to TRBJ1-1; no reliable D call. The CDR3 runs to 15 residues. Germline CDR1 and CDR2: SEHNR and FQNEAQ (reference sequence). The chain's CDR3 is CASSLAFGLNTEVFF. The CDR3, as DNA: TGTGCCAGCAGCCTCGCATTTGGATTGAACACTGAAGTTTTCTTT.

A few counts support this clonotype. CDR3 DNA: TGTGCCAGTACCGCCCCAGGGGACGCGAACACCGGGGAGCTGTTTTTT. It specifies CASTAPGDANTGELFF. The chain links TRBV12-3 or TRBV12-4 to TRBJ2-2; TRBD1 might be the D (6 bases). CDR3 length: 16 amino acids. V was shortened by 9 bases and J by 0 bases, with 17 bases between the two germline ends.

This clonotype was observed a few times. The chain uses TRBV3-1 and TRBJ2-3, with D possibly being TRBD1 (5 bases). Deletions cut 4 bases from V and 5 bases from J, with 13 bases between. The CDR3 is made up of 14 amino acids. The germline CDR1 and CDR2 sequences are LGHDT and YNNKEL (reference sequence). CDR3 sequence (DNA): TGTGCCAGCAGCCTAATGACAGCCTTAGATACGCAGTATTTT. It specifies CASSLMTALDTQYF.

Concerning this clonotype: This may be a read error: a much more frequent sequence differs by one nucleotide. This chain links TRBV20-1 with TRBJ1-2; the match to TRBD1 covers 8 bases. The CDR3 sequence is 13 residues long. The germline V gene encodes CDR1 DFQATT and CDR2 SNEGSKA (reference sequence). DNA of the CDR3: TGCAGTGTTAGAGGAACAGGGGGGATCGGCTACACCTTC. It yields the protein CSVRGTGGIGYTF.

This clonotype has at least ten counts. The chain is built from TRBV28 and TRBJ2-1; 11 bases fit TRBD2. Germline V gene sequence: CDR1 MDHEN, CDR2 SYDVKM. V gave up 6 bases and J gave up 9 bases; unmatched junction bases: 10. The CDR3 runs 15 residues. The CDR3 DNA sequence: TGTGCCAGCAGCGTTACTAGCGGGAGCTTTTTTGAGCAGTTCTTC. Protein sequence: CASSVTSGSFFEQFF. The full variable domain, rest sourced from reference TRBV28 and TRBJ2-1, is DVKVTQSSRYLVKRTGEKVFLECVQDMDHENMFWYRQDPGLGLRLIYFSYDVKMKEKGDIPEGYSVSREKKERFSLILESASTNQTSMYLCASSVTSGSFFEQFFGPGTRLTVL.

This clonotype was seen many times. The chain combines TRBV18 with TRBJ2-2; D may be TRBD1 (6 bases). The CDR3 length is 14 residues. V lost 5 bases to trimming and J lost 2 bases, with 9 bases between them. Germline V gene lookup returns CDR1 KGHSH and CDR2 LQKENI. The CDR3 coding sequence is TGTGCCAGCTCAGGACAGATTAACACCGGGGAGCTGTTTTTT. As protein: CASSGQINTGELFF.

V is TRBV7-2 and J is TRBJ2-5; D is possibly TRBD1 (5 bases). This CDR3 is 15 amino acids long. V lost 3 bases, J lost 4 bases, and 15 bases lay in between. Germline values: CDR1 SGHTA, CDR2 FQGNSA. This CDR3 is CASSLGPGRPETQYF. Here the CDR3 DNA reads TGTGCCAGCAGCTTGGGGCCAGGGCGGCCAGAGACCCAGTACTTC.

CDR3 protein: CASSTPGQDYEQYF. In DNA form, the CDR3 reads TGTGCCAGCAGCACCCCGGGACAGGACTACGAGCAGTACTTC. J is TRBJ2-7 and V is TRBV28; 8 bases are shared with TRBD1. V lost 6 bases and J lost 3; bases outside the gene matches: 7. CDR1 and CDR2 (germline): MDHEN, SYDVKM. The CDR3 runs to 14 residues.

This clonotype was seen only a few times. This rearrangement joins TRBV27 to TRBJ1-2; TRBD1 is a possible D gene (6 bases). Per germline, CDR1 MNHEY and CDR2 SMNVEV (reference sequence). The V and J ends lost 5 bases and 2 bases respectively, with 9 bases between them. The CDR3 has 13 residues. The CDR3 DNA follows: TGTGCCAGCAGTAGGACAGTGAACTATGGCTACACCTTC. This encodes CASSRTVNYGYTF.

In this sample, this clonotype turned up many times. The CDR3 DNA reads as TGTGCCAGCAGTGCTAACAGGGTTAGTCAGCCCCAGCATTTT. Translating it yields CASSANRVSQPQHF. This rearrangement joins TRBV25-1 to TRBJ1-5; D is possibly TRBD1 (6 bases). Between the trimmed V and J ends, which lost 4 bases and 6 bases, there was a span of 13 bases. The CDR3 loop spans 14 amino acids. CDR1 and CDR2 (germline): MGHDK, SYGVNS.

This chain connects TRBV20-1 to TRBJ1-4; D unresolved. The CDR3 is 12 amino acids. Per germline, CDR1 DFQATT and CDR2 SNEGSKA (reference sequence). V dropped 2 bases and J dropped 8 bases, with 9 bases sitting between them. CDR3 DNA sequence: TGCAGTGCTAGAACGATGGGGGAAAAACTGTTTTTT. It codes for CSARTMGEKLFF.

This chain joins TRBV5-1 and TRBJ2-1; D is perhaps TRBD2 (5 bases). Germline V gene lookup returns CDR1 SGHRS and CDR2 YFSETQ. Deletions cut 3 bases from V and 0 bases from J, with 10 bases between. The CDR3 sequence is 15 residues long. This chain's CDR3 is CASSSPADSYNEQFF. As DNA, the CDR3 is TGCGCCAGCAGCTCGCCAGCGGACTCCTACAATGAGCAGTTCTTC.

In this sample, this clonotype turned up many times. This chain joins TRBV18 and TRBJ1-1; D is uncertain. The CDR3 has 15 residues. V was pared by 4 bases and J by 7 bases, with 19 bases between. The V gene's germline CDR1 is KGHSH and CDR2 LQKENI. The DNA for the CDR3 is TGTGCCAGCTCACTACAAACCGGCGGTGGCGGTGAAGCTTTCTTT. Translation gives CASSLQTGGGGEAFF. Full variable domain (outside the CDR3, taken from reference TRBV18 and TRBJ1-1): NAGVMQNPRHLVRRRGQEARLRCSPMKGHSHVYWYRQLPEEGLKFMVYLQKENIIDESGMPKERFSAEFPKEGPSILRIQQVVRGDSAAYFCASSLQTGGGGEAFFGQGTRLTVV.

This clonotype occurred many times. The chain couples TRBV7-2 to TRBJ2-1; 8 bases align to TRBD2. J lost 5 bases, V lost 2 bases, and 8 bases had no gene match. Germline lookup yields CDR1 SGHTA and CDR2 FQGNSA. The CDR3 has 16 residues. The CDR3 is CASSLYTRGGNNEQFF. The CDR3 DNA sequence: TGTGCCAGCAGCTTATATACCCGGGGGGGGAACAATGAGCAGTTCTTC. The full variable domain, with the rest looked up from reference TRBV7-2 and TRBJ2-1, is GAGVSQSPSNKVTEKGKDVELRCDPISGHTALYWYRQSLGQGLEFLIYFQGNSAPDKSGLPSDRFSAERTGGSVSTLTIQRTQQEDSAVYLCASSLYTRGGNNEQFFGPGTRLTVL.

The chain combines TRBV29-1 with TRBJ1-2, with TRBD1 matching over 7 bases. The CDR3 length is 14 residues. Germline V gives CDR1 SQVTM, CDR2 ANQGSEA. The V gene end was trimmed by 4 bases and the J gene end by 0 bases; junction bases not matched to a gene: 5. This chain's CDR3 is CSVGDRPANYGYTF. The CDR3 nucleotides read TGCAGCGTTGGGGACAGACCAGCTAACTATGGCTACACCTTC.

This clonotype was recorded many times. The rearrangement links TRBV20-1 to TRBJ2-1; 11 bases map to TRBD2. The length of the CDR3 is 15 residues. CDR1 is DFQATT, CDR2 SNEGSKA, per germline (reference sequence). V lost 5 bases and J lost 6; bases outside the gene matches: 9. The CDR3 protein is CSAPRGLAEGNEQFF. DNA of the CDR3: TGCAGTGCTCCCCGGGGACTAGCGGAGGGCAATGAGCAGTTCTTC.

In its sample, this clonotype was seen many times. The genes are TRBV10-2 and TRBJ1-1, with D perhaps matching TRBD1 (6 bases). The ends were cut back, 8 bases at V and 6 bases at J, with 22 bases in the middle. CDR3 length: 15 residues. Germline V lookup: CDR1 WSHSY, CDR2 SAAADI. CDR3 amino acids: CASLTGGRGTAEAFF. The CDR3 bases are TGCGCCAGCCTAACCGGCGGCAGGGGAACGGCTGAAGCTTTCTTT.

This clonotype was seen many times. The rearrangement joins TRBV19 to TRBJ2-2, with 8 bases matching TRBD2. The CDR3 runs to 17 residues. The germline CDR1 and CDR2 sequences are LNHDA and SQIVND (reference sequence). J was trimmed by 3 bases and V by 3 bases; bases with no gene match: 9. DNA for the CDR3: TGTGCCAGTAGTATTATGATTAGCGGGAAGTACACCGGGGAGCTGTTTTTT. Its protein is CASSIMISGKYTGELFF.